This TCR beta chain was profiled in a study of T cell clonality in common variable immunodeficiency. Sequenced by immunoSEQ multiplex PCR; TCRdb stores in-frame clones only, minus some. The data show about 42,000 clones, with none appearing a single time. Germline V gene sequence: CDR1 DFQATT, CDR2 SNEGSKA (reference sequence). This CDR3 has 15 residues. J was trimmed by 5 bases and V by 7 bases; bases with no gene match: 14. Study-level points and caveats: Fewer deletions and N-nucleotide insertions were reportedly seen in common variable immunodeficiency TCR beta sequences. Authors noted CVID clonality's cause needs subpopulation repertoire sequencing.

Many counts were recorded for this clone. What it binds is not known. The CDR3 extends 3 residues past the end of the read, so its final part is completed from the germline J gene. Caucasian heritage predominated among both patients and controls. This clonotype originated in a person aged 18 to 70 in good health. This chain uses TRBV20-1 with TRBJ2-5, with 9 positions matching TRBD2. The sequenced sample was peripheral blood mononuclear cells. Partial CDR3 DNA: TGCAGTGGCAGGGGTAGCGGGGGCCGGGGGGAGACC. The encoded protein is CSGRGSGGRGET. The CDR3 in full is CSGRGSGGRGETQYF.